Below are 23 T cell receptor beta chains sequenced from a single sample in a study of breast tumors, draining lymph nodes, adjacent tissues. TCRdb re-derived calls from the multiplex PCR reads in MiXCR, one entry per CDR3 protein. The sample shows some 47,000 distinct CDR3 sequences, approximately 45% of them seen only once. Sequencing input: breast tumor tissue. The source is a female donor with breast cancer. Some clones in this sample may be carry-over from other donors' samples.

Ten or more counts support this clonotype. The V call is TRBV20-1, the J call TRBJ2-5; D remains ambiguous. The ends were cut back, 1 base at V and 3 bases at J, with 9 bases in the middle. Germline V CDR1 and CDR2: DFQATT, SNEGSKA (reference sequence). This CDR3 is built from 13 residues. The CDR3 bases are TGCAGTGCTAGAGCGAATCCCAAAGAGACCCAGTACTTC. This gives the protein CSARANPKETQYF.

This clonotype has ten or more counts. The rearrangement joins TRBV20-1 to TRBJ2-7, with D uncertain. CDR1 is DFQATT, CDR2 SNEGSKA, per germline (reference sequence). The V gene lost 6 bases and the J gene lost 3 bases, with 9 bases spanning the gap. The CDR3 is 11 residues long. CDR3 DNA: TGCAGTGCCGCGGACCACTACGAGCAGTACTTC. It translates to CSAADHYEQYF.

A remark on this clonotype: No conserved phenylalanine or tryptophan ends this CDR3, so it is likely a read error. It is unclear where the CDR3 begins or ends on the DNA, so no DNA is shown, and the CDR3 is as TCRdb lists it. The genes are TRBV5-8 and TRBJ1-3; the table's D call, TRBD1, has no DNA check behind it. The V gene's germline CDR1 is SGHTS and CDR2 YDEGEE. The CDR3 comprises 8 residues, both ends counted. CDR3: CASSPGQG.

CDR3 residues: CSARDLTSGRARRSYEQYF. CDR3 DNA sequence: TGCAGTGCTAGAGACTTGACTAGCGGGAGGGCCAGGAGGTCCTACGAGCAGTACTTC. The rearrangement uses TRBV20-1 and TRBJ2-7, with TRBD2 identical over 14 bases. The V gene's germline CDR1 is DFQATT and CDR2 SNEGSKA (reference sequence). The V segment lost 0 bases and the J segment 1 base; nucleotides outside the gene matches: 11. There are 19 residues in the CDR3.

In its sample, this clonotype was seen many times. The V call is TRBV7-3, the J call TRBJ2-1, with D unclear. The CDR3 is made up of 14 amino acids. The germline V gene encodes CDR1 SGHTA and CDR2 FQGTGA. The V end was cut by 5 bases, the J end by 8 bases, with 16 bases between. CDR3 residues: CASSTTTASHEQFF. As DNA, the CDR3 is TGTGCCAGCAGCACTACAACAGCCTCGCATGAGCAGTTCTTC.

On this clonotype: Since a much larger clone is just one base distant, this may be a read error. This rearrangement joins TRBV25-1 to TRBJ1-2, with D possibly matching TRBD1 (5 bases). In germline, CDR1 is MGHDK, CDR2 SYGVNS. V lost 4 bases to trimming and J lost 7 bases, with 22 bases between them. This CDR3 comprises 16 residues. This chain's CDR3 is CASSVRGGGYVGGYTF. The CDR3 bases are TGTGCCAGCAGTGTCCGGGGGGGGGGGTATGTAGGTGGCTACACCTTC.

Many counts were recorded for this clonotype. CDR3 amino acids: CASSPGWNTGELFF. CDR3 DNA: TGTGCCAGCAGTCCCGGCTGGAACACCGGGGAGCTGTTTTTT. The V call is TRBV6-5, the J call TRBJ2-2, with D unclear. The CDR3 consists of 14 residues. V was trimmed by 5 bases and J by 1 base, leaving 8 bases between them. Germline V gene lookup returns CDR1 MNHEY and CDR2 SVGAGI.

Ten or more counts support this clonotype. V is TRBV7-9 and J is TRBJ2-1; D is unresolved. Per the germline V gene, CDR1 is SEHNR and CDR2 is FQNEAQ (reference sequence). There are 15 residues in the CDR3. The germline V and J ends were trimmed by 5 bases and 0 bases, with 11 bases remaining between them. The CDR3 loop is CASSAAGRSYNEQFF. The CDR3 nucleotides read TGTGCCAGCAGCGCAGCCGGGCGCTCCTACAATGAGCAGTTCTTC.

This clonotype was seen once. The rearrangement links TRBV20-1 to TRBJ2-3; 12 nucleotides agree with TRBD2. The length of the CDR3 is 17 residues. The ends lost 0 bases at V and 7 bases at J; junction bases unmatched: 11. Germline CDR1 is DFQATT and CDR2 is SNEGSKA (reference sequence). The CDR3 nucleotides are TGCAGTGCTAGAGATCACGGACTAGCGGGACCTGATAATACGCAGTATTTT. The encoded protein is CSARDHGLAGPDNTQYF.

This sequence joins TRBV7-2 and TRBJ2-2; D remains ambiguous. V lost 5 bases, J lost 3 bases, and 16 bases lay in between. CDR1 is SGHTA, CDR2 FQGNSA, per germline. CDR3 length: 16 residues. The CDR3 is CASSITTTSYTGELFF. In DNA form, the CDR3 reads TGTGCCAGCAGCATCACTACTACCTCCTACACCGGGGAGCTGTTTTTT.

V and J are TRBV7-2 and TRBJ1-5; D gene ambiguous. The CDR3 is 18 amino acids. Germline V gene lookup returns CDR1 SGHTA and CDR2 FQGNSA. V was cut by 6 bases and J by 11 bases, with 32 bases left in between. CDR3 loop: CASSSRLAGGAVQETQHF. The CDR3 DNA is TGTGCCAGCAGTTCGAGACTAGCGGGAGGCGCCGTCCAAGAGACCCAGCATTTT.

This clonotype was seen repeatedly, ten times or more. With a much larger clone just one base away, this may be a read error. The V and J genes are TRBV7-2 and TRBJ1-2; maybe TRBD1 (6 bases). This CDR3 has 15 amino acids. The V gene's germline CDR1 is SGHTA and CDR2 FQGNSA. The CDR3 bases are TGTGCCAGCAGCTTTATGACAGGAGCTAACTATGGCTACCCCTTC. This translates into CASSFMTGANYGYPF.

Turning to this clonotype: A much larger clone lies a single base off, so this may be a read error. The genes are TRBV15 and TRBJ1-1; 7 nucleotides line up with TRBD1. Germline CDR1 reads LNHNV; CDR2 reads YYDKDF (reference sequence). The CDR3 spans 13 residues. Written as DNA, the CDR3 is TGTACCACCAGTTGGGACAGGAACACTGAAGCTTTCTTT. Amino acids: CTTSWDRNTEAFF.

Details on this clonotype: Germline is not matched at one junction end, which may reflect a read error. The chain links TRBV7-2 to TRBJ2-7; 12 bases align to TRBD2. The closer fit of TRBJ2-5 to the DNA end suggests the J call may be wrong. The CDR3 runs to 15 residues. Germline V gene sequence: CDR1 SGHTA, CDR2 FQGNSA. As DNA, the CDR3 is TGTGCCAGCAGCCTAGCGGGAGGGTCATTCGAGACCCAGTACTTC. Protein: CASSLAGGSFETQYF.

The gene calls are TRBV7-2 and TRBJ2-7; TRBD2 matches at 16 bases. There are 21 residues in the CDR3. The germline V gene encodes CDR1 SGHTA and CDR2 FQGNSA. Trimming at V came to 5 bases and at J to 3 bases, leaving 19 bases not matched to a gene. Here the CDR3 DNA reads TGTGCCAGCAGCAAATCGGGACTAGCGGGAGGGCCTGGGCGCCAAAACTACGAGCAGTACTTC. Translating it yields CASSKSGLAGGPGRQNYEQYF.

In this sample, this clonotype turned up many times. The V and J genes are TRBV6-6 and TRBJ1-4; possible D gene TRBD1, 5 bases. Germline-derived CDR1 and CDR2 are MNHNY and SVGAGI (reference sequence). The CDR3 extends over 15 amino acids. V dropped 0 bases and J dropped 6 bases, with 11 bases sitting between them. The CDR3, as DNA: TGTGCCAGCAGTTACTCGGGGGGGGGAGATGAAAAACTGTTTTTT. Translated: CASSYSGGGDEKLFF.

The chain has TRBV20-1 and TRBJ1-4; TRBD1 matches at 7 bases. Looked up from germline, CDR1 is DFQATT and CDR2 is SNEGSKA (reference sequence). Trimming removed 6 bases from V and 8 bases from J; junction bases left unmatched: 6. This CDR3 has 12 amino acids. The CDR3: CSARQGSEKLFF. The CDR3, as DNA: TGCAGTGCCAGACAGGGATCAGAAAAACTGTTTTTT.

This clonotype is categorized as large (0.1 to 1%). The V and J genes are TRBV20-1 and TRBJ1-3, with no clear D. CDR1 DFQATT and CDR2 SNEGSKA come from the germline V gene (reference sequence). CDR3 length: 13 residues. Trimming cost V 2 bases and J 4 bases, with 9 bases left between them. The CDR3 region is CSARPAGGNTIYF. The CDR3 DNA is TGCAGTGCTAGACCGGCGGGGGGAAACACCATATATTTT.

In this sample, this clonotype turned up many times. The V and J genes are TRBV20-1 and TRBJ2-4; 8 bases map to TRBD2. Germline trimming cut 4 bases from V and 7 bases from J; bases unmatched to any gene: 6. CDR1 is DFQATT, CDR2 SNEGSKA, per germline (reference sequence). The CDR3 is made up of 13 amino acids. As DNA, the CDR3 is TGCAGTGCTACAAGCGGGAGTGGCAACATTCAGTACTTC. It encodes CSATSGSGNIQYF.

The CDR3 region is CSASLSSVGETQYF. Written as DNA, the CDR3 is TGCAGTGCTAGTCTGAGTTCGGTGGGGGAGACCCAGTACTTC. V gene TRBV20-1 combines with J gene TRBJ2-5; D remains ambiguous. The germline V and J ends were trimmed by 3 bases and 5 bases, with 16 bases remaining between them. Germline assignment: CDR1 DFQATT and CDR2 SNEGSKA (reference sequence). The CDR3 totals 14 residues.

This clonotype was counted ten times or more. A read error is possible here, since a much larger clone lies one base away. The chain recombines TRBV20-1 with TRBJ2-1; 9 bases align to TRBD1. The CDR3 is 15 residues long. Trimming at V came to 2 bases and at J to 6 bases, leaving 8 bases not matched to a gene. CDR1 is DFQATT, CDR2 SNEGSKA, per germline (reference sequence). DNA of the CDR3: TGCAGTGCTAGATCCCGAGGACAGGGGACCAATGAGCAGTTCTTC. Its translation: CSARSRGQGTNEQFF.

This clonotype has only a few counts. The J gene is TRBJ2-1, the V gene TRBV7-2; no definite D call. V was shortened by 5 bases and J by 5 bases, with 28 bases between the two germline ends. CDR3 length: 19 amino acids. Germline values: CDR1 SGHTA, CDR2 FQGNSA. The CDR3 coding sequence is TGTGCCAGCAGCCCACTCTGGTCCAGCAGCTTATCGACGGACAATGAGCAGTTCTTC. Encoded protein: CASSPLWSSSLSTDNEQFF.

This clonotype was recorded many times. The J gene is TRBJ2-6, the V gene TRBV10-3; 8 nucleotides align to TRBD1. The CDR3 is 21 amino acids. Germline V gene lookup returns CDR1 ENHRY and CDR2 SYGVKD. V trimming: 9 bases; J trimming: 0 bases; junction bases outside the gene matches: 22. CDR3 sequence reads: CAISRAQGDGKGPSGANVLTF. CDR3 bases: TGTGCCATTTCACGGGCACAGGGGGACGGAAAAGGGCCCTCTGGGGCCAACGTCCTGACTTTC.